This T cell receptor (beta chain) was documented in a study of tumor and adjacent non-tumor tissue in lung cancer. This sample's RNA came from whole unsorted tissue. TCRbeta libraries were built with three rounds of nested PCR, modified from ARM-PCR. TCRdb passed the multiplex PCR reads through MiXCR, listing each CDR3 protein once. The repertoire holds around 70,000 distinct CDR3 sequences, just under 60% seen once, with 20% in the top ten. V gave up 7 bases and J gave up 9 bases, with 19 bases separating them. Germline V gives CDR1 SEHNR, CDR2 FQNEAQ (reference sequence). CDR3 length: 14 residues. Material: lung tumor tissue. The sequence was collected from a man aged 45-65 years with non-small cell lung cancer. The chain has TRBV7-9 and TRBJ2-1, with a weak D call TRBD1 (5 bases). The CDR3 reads CASNPHTGFGEQFF. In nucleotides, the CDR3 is TGTGCCAGCAACCCCCATACAGGTTTTGGTGAGCAGTTCTTC.